This T cell receptor (beta chain) was identified in a study of spatial heterogeneity in lung cancer. TCRdb re-called the 5' RACE reads through MiXCR, storing one row per CDR3 protein. The data contain about 6,900 distinct CDR3 sequences, roughly 3.8% of them singletons. This clonotype is medium-sized (0.01 to 0.1%). The library was prepared for alpha chains; this beta chain is a stray read, so its frequency means little. Time point reported: sample taken at primary tumor resection. Sequencing was performed on whole RNA extracted from tumor and nontumor lung tissue, or from frozen PBMC, and the material was left unsorted. This CDR3 has 12 residues. Germline loops: CDR1 LGHDT, CDR2 YNNKEL (reference sequence). J was trimmed by 7 bases and V by 4 bases; bases with no gene match: 0.

The TCR originated in a female donor with early-stage non-small cell lung cancer. The material was normal lung tissue next to the tumor, obtained at surgery. The chain joins TRBV3-1 to TRBJ1-4; 7 bases map to TRBD1. The CDR3 DNA follows: TGTGCCAGCAGCCCAGGGGGTGAAAAACTGTTTTTT. Protein: CASSPGGEKLFF. The complete variable domain, with remaining parts taken from reference TRBV3-1 and TRBJ1-4, reads DTAVSQTPKYLVTQMGNDKSIKCEQNLGHDTMYWYKQDSKKFLKIMFSYNNKELIINETVPNRFSPKSPDKAHLNLHINSLELGDSAVYFCASSPGGEKLFFGSGTQLSVL.